This TCR beta chain is drawn from a study of regulatory T cells in long-lasting Graves disease. The germline gives CDR1 DFQATT, CDR2 SNEGSKA (reference sequence). The CDR3 loop spans 15 amino acids. J was trimmed by 0 bases and V by 6 bases; bases with no gene match: 9. The sample holds many counts of this clonotype. TCR beta libraries were built with iRepertoire HTBI primers and Arm-PCR of CDR3 regions. Via MiXCR, TCRdb re-called the multiplex PCR reads, giving one row per CDR3 protein. The table includes roughly 420,000 distinct CDR3 sequences, roughly 15% detected once. Time point denoted: newly diagnosed GD, antithyroid drugs for less than 3 months. PBMCs provided the RNA from which the TCR library was made. These data were also reused for a study on T cells in Graves' hyperthyroidism and ophthalmopathy. That study adds: Clinical symptoms, serum thyroxine and TRAb, thyroid ultrasound and orbital computed tomography were used for the diagnoses.

The sequence was obtained from a woman aged 18-29 years with Graves disease. The sequences come from peripheral blood mononuclear cells (PBMCs), collected at new diagnosis, from a patient treated with antithyroid drugs. The chain is built from TRBV20-1 and TRBJ2-7; 9 bases map to TRBD2. The CDR3 nucleotides read TGCAGTGCCCCCGCCCTGACTAGCGGCTCCTACGAGCAGTACTTC. It codes for CSAPALTSGSYEQYF.